This is a list of T cell receptor beta chains from one sample in a study of PD-L1 blockade in urothelial cancer. The assay was immunoSEQ multiplex PCR, and TCRdb's table has in-frame clones only and misses some. The sample yields about 28,000 clones, roughly 80% seen once. The material was PBMCs, obtained around atezolizumab (anti-PD-L1) treatment. These receptor sequences come from a middle-aged man with urothelial cancer. The CDR3 runs from the conserved cysteine through the conserved F or W. Fields, in order: clone size, D gene, V gene, J gene, CDR3 length, CDR3 DNA, CDR3 protein. D genes are given only for firm matches. Clone size is stated in some rows and not others, as once, few, many or a class when expanded.

.	.	TRBV5-1	TRBJ1-4	15	TGCGCCAGCAGCCCCGAACATCGGGCAGGGGAAAAACTGTTTTTT	CASSPEHRAGEKLFF
.	TRBD2	TRBV2	TRBJ2-7	16	TGTGCCAGCAGGCGGGGGGGTTGGGACAGCTCCTACGAGCAGTACTTC	CASRRGGWDSSYEQYF
.	TRBD1	TRBV7-8	TRBJ1-4	15	TGTGCCAGCAGCTTACTGGCAGGGGGCTCGTCGGAACTGTTTTTT	CASSLLAGGSSELFF
few	.	TRBV6-5	TRBJ1-2	13	TGTGCCAGCACCTACGACAGAAGGGATGGCTACACCTTC	CASTYDRRDGYTF
medium-sized	.	TRBV10-1	TRBJ2-5	11	TGCGCCAGCAGTCCCGGTGAGACCCAGTACTTC	CASSPGETQYF
.	.	TRBV5-6	TRBJ1-1	12	TGTGCCAGCAGCACACTTCAGGGATTTGCTTTCTTT	CASSTLQGFAFF
.	TRBD1	TRBV4-1	TRBJ2-1	16	TGCGCCAGCAGCCAAGGGCCTACAGGGGTATGGGATGAGCAGTTCTTC	CASSQGPTGVWDEQFF
.	.	TRBV11-1	TRBJ1-1	15	TGTGCCAGCAGCTTACGGAAGGCCGGGTCCACTGAAGCTTTCTTT	CASSLRKAGSTEAFF
few	TRBD1	TRBV28	TRBJ1-6	15	TGTGCCAGCAGTTTTAGGACAGGGAAGTATTCACCCCTCCACTTT	CASSFRTGKYSPLHF
few	TRBD1	TRBV5-1	TRBJ2-3	17	TGCGCCAGCAGCTTTACGGGACAGGGAGCTATTGCAGATACGCAGTATTTT	CASSFTGQGAIADTQYF
.	TRBD1	TRBV4-2	TRBJ2-7	14	TGTGCCAGCAGCCAGGGGGACAGGGTGAGCGAGCAGTACTTC	CASSQGDRVSEQYF
few	TRBD1	TRBV18	TRBJ2-5	14	TGTGCCAGCTCACCAGGACAGGTTCAAGAGACCCAGTACTTC	CASSPGQVQETQYF
once	TRBD2	TRBV15	TRBJ2-3	15	TGTGCCACCAGCAGAGAAGCGGGAGGCACAGATACGCAGTATTTT	CATSREAGGTDTQYF
.	.	TRBV25-1	TRBJ2-7	13	TGTGCCAGCAGACCAGGGAACCTTTACGAGCAGTACTTC	CASRPGNLYEQYF
.	TRBD1	TRBV5-1	TRBJ2-3	15	TGCGCCAGCACCTTGGGACAGGTGAAGACAGATACGCAGTATTTT	CASTLGQVKTDTQYF
.	TRBD1	TRBV7-2	TRBJ1-5	18	TGTGCCAGCAGCTTAGCAGGGACAGGGGCTGGGGGCAATCAGCCCCAGCATTTT	CASSLAGTGAGGNQPQHF
once	.	TRBV6-1	TRBJ2-7	11	TGTGCCAGCAGTGAAGTGGGGACTTTGGACTTC	CASSEVGTLDF
few	TRBD1	TRBV7-2	TRBJ1-2	15	TGTGCCAGCAGCTTAGGGACAGGCGCTAACTATGGCTACACCTTC	CASSLGTGANYGYTF